This TCR beta chain was captured by sequencing in a study of blood T cell repertoires in COVID-19. Across the whole study: Nucleic acid was either cDNA or gDNA, and it came from T cells, B-cell-depleted T cells, or PBMCs.

Sequencing was performed with immunoSEQ multiplex PCR; in TCRdb, only in-frame clones are kept and a portion is missing. The data hold approximately 150,000 clones, with over 70% observed a single time. Between the trimmed V and J ends, which lost 0 bases and 6 bases, there was a span of 18 bases. The CDR3 contains 16 residues. Germline CDR1 GTSNPN, CDR2 SVGIG (reference sequence). In its sample, this clone was seen a few times. This TCR derives from a woman aged 60-70 years with acute or convalescent COVID-19. The chain employs TRBV30 and TRBJ2-1, with D possibly matching TRBD1 (7 bases). Specimen: peripheral blood. CDR3 sequence (DNA): TGTGCCTGGAGTGTTCGTGGGGGGACAGCATTCAATGAGCAGTTCTTC. It encodes CAWSVRGGTAFNEQFF. Complete variable domain (other parts from reference TRBV30 and TRBJ2-1): SQTIHQWPATLVQPVGSPLSLECTVEGTSNPNLYWYRQAAGRGLQLLFYSVGIGQISSEVPQNLSASRPQDRQFILSSKKLLLSDSGFYLCAWSVRGGTAFNEQFFGPGTRLTVL.